The present entry profiles one T cell receptor beta chain with its context. The data stem from a study of blood T cell repertoires in COVID-19. Study at large: Samples of COVID-19 (acute and convalescent) were obtained from the United States, Italy and Spain. PBMCs, B-cell-depleted T cells, or T cells provided the cDNA or gDNA that made up the material.

Libraries were prepared by immunoSEQ multiplex PCR; TCRdb keeps only in-frame clonotypes and omits some of them. This table has about 160,000 clones, 75% to 90% appearing once. This clonotype originated in a human donor with acute or convalescent COVID-19. The donor label of this sample is uncertain. Sequenced input: peripheral blood.

The CDR3 DNA sequence: TGCGCCAGCAGCGCGTGGACAGACTCCTACGAGCAGTACTTC. It specifies CASSAWTDSYEQYF. The chain uses TRBV5-1 and TRBJ2-7; possibly TRBD1 for D (6 bases). Per germline, CDR1 SGHRS and CDR2 YFSETQ. The CDR3 runs to 14 residues. The V gene lost 4 bases and the J gene lost 0 bases, with 11 bases spanning the gap.